Below are 14 T cell receptor beta chains sequenced from a single sample in a study of beta chain features in type 1 diabetes. Since all of the isolated RNA was reverse transcribed, expressed TCRB transcripts were what got sequenced. Clones were sequenced by immunoSEQ multiplex PCR, and TCRdb holds only the in-frame ones, with some missing. The sample yields about 240,000 clones, 25% to 30% seen once. What was sequenced was central memory CD4+ T cells from blood. The receptors shown here come from a man aged 25 to 40 in good health.

The V and J genes are TRBV2 and TRBJ2-3, with a possible D match to TRBD1 (5 bases). The length of the CDR3 is 16 residues. The V end was cut by 2 bases, the J end by 3 bases, with 15 bases between. Germline CDR1 and CDR2: SNHLY and FYNNEI. The CDR3 loop reads CASSELGQGRTDTQYF. The DNA of the CDR3 is TGTGCCAGCAGTGAATTAGGGCAGGGTCGTACAGATACGCAGTATTTT.

This sequence joins TRBV7-2 and TRBJ1-3; 10 bases align to TRBD1. CDR1 SGHTA and CDR2 FQGNSA come from the germline V gene. This CDR3 comprises 16 residues. J lost 5 bases, V lost 5 bases, and 9 bases had no gene match. The chain's CDR3 is CASSPRDRGNRNTIYF. CDR3 in DNA: TGTGCCAGCAGCCCCCGGGACAGGGGTAATAGAAACACCATATATTTT.

This clone was picked up a small number of times. This rearrangement joins TRBV5-1 to TRBJ2-3; 8 nucleotides match TRBD2. Germline V lookup: CDR1 SGHRS, CDR2 YFSETQ. This CDR3 comprises 14 residues. With V trimmed by 4 bases and J by 5 bases, 6 bases remained unmatched. The CDR3 sequence is CASSPGREGDTQYF. CDR3 sequence (DNA): TGCGCCAGCAGCCCCGGACGGGAGGGAGATACGCAGTATTTT.

This clone has a handful of counts. V gene TRBV30 combines with J gene TRBJ2-1, with a tentative D call TRBD2 (6 bases). Germline V gene data show CDR1 as GTSNPN and CDR2 as SVGIG (reference sequence). This CDR3 has 12 amino acids. V gave up 3 bases and J gave up 12 bases, with 15 bases separating them. CDR3 in DNA: TGTGCCTGGAGCGCTGGGACTTTCTCGCAGTTCTTC. Protein product: CAWSAGTFSQFF.

This clone has just a few counts. The chain uses TRBV10-3 and TRBJ2-7; D may be TRBD1 or TRBD2 (5 bases each). Looked up from germline, CDR1 is ENHRY and CDR2 is SYGVKD. Trimming left V 10 bases short and J 5 bases short, with 15 bases between. CDR3 length: 12 residues. The CDR3 DNA reads TGTGCCACCTCAGGGACGGATAACGAGCAGTACTTC. Translation: CATSGTDNEQYF.

CDR3 in DNA: TGTGCCAGCAGCTGGGACAGCAATGAGCAGTTCTTC. It encodes CASSWDSNEQFF. V gene TRBV5-4 combines with J gene TRBJ2-1; 7 bases fit TRBD1. The ends lost 3 bases at V and 6 bases at J; junction bases unmatched: 0. CDR1 SGHNT and CDR2 YYREEE come from the germline V gene (reference sequence). The CDR3 spans 12 residues.

The rearrangement uses TRBV13 and TRBJ2-3, with TRBD1 matching 7 bases. Germline values: CDR1 PRHDT, CDR2 FYEKMQ (reference sequence). V trimming: 4 bases; J trimming: 5 bases; junction bases outside the gene matches: 12. This CDR3 has 16 amino acids. The CDR3 bases are TGTGCCAGCAGCTACCGACCTCAGGGGGATGAAGATACGCAGTATTTT. Encoded protein: CASSYRPQGDEDTQYF.

The chain has TRBV15 and TRBJ1-4; D might be TRBD1 (6 bases). The CDR3 sequence is 14 residues long. V shed 8 bases and J shed 6 bases, with 16 bases lying between them. Germline values: CDR1 LNHNV, CDR2 YYDKDF (reference sequence). CDR3 in amino acids: CATAGPAGDEKLFF. DNA for the CDR3: TGTGCCACCGCGGGCCCGGCAGGGGATGAAAAACTGTTTTTT.

The table lists this clone with a few counts. The gene calls are TRBV29-1 and TRBJ2-7; D remains ambiguous. The germline gives CDR1 SQVTM, CDR2 ANQGSEA. The CDR3 consists of 14 residues. Trimming left V 5 bases short and J 3 bases short, with 17 bases between. Here the CDR3 reads CSVLGGRSDYEQYF. DNA of the CDR3: TGCAGCGTTCTTGGTGGCCGGAGCGACTACGAGCAGTACTTC.

This clone was detected ten times or more. The CDR3 nucleotides read TGTGCCAGCAGCCAAGATCAGGGGTCCGGGTTCTTC. Its translation: CASSQDQGSGFF. This chain joins TRBV14 and TRBJ2-1; a possible D gene is TRBD1 (6 bases). With 0 bases removed from V and 15 bases from J, the gap between germline ends came to 12 bases. Germline V gives CDR1 SGHDN, CDR2 FVKESK. This CDR3 contains 12 residues. The variable domain in full, completed from reference TRBV14 and TRBJ2-1, reads EAGVTQFPSHSVIEKGQTVTLRCDPISGHDNLYWYRRVMGKEIKFLLHFVKESKQDESGMPNNRFLAERTGGTYSTLKVQPAELEDSGVYFCASSQDQGSGFFGPGTRLTVL.

The chain couples TRBV18 to TRBJ2-3; D perhaps matches TRBD2 (6 bases). V was trimmed by 0 bases and J by 2 bases, leaving 12 bases between them. The CDR3 is made up of 16 amino acids. Germline V lookup: CDR1 KGHSH, CDR2 LQKENI. The CDR3 here is CASSPPEGGTTDTQYF. CDR3 nucleotides: TGTGCCAGCTCACCACCGGAGGGTGGGACCACAGATACGCAGTATTTT.

This clone came up many times. The chain is built from TRBV30 and TRBJ2-6; D remains ambiguous. The V end lost 2 bases, the J end lost 2 bases, and 7 bases lay between the germline ends. The CDR3 runs to 14 residues. Germline lookup yields CDR1 GTSNPN and CDR2 SVGIG (reference sequence). Here the CDR3 reads CAWSQSAGANVLTF. The DNA of the CDR3 is TGTGCCTGGAGTCAGTCAGCTGGGGCCAACGTCCTGACTTTC.

The rearrangement links TRBV7-8 to TRBJ2-7; no reliable D call. The CDR3 totals 14 residues. Germline V lookup: CDR1 SGHVS, CDR2 FQNEAQ. V dropped 4 bases and J dropped 3 bases, with 13 bases sitting between them. The CDR3 nucleotides read TGTGCCAGCAGCTCCGGGCCGACTGGCTACGAGCAGTACTTC. Protein sequence: CASSSGPTGYEQYF.

The V and J genes are TRBV2 and TRBJ1-2; perhaps TRBD1 as D (5 bases). Germline V gene sequence: CDR1 SNHLY, CDR2 FYNNEI. This CDR3 has 14 amino acids. V was pared by 7 bases and J by 2 bases, with 14 bases between. The DNA of the CDR3 is TGTGCCAGCACTGACGGGGCATCGAACTATGGCTACACCTTC. Its translation: CASTDGASNYGYTF.